The present T cell receptor (beta chain) was sequenced within a study of beta chain features in type 1 diabetes. Expressed TCRB transcripts were sequenced, since all the RNA that had been isolated was reverse transcribed. Assay: immunoSEQ multiplex PCR; the TCRdb copy retains only in-frame clones and omits some. The repertoire holds a few hundred thousand clones, with approximately 25% as singletons. Study results and caveats: Patients and controls would be equally affected if PCR favored shorter templates. At VDJ recombination sites, type 1 diabetes patients had fewer insertions and more deleted nucleotides. Significant though moderate, a shortening of TCRB CDR3s appeared in all four CD4+ subsets of Type 1 diabetes patients.

From germline, CDR1 is SGDLS and CDR2 YYNGEE. The CDR3 contains 15 residues. V shed 0 bases and J shed 3 bases, with 10 bases lying between them. Researchers reported sorting CD4+ naive, central memory, regulatory and stem cell-like memory cells via CD45RO/CCR7/CD25/CD127/CD95/CD27. This clone came up a few times. What it recognizes is unknown. The receptor was isolated from a woman in her 30s with type 1 diabetes. The chain couples TRBV9 to TRBJ2-1; D may be TRBD1 (6 bases). Sequencing was done on a sample of naive CD4+ T cells from blood. DNA of the CDR3: TGTGCCAGCAGCGTAGAAGGGGACAACTACAATGAGCAGTTCTTC. The encoded protein is CASSVEGDNYNEQFF.